Reported below is one T cell receptor (beta chain). The record originates from a study of human T cells and chemical hapten exposure. MiXCR, run by TCRdb on the RACE reads, gives a single entry per CDR3 protein. The sample has 300,000 to 450,000 distinct CDR3 sequences; around 5.5% are singletons. The sample's time point: pre-sensitization, week 0. As to treatment: therapeutic diphenylcyclopropenone sensitization with weekly scalp DPC. V lost 0 bases, J lost 1 base, and 14 bases stayed unmatched. The CDR3 contains 20 residues. The germline V gene has CDR1 LGHNT and CDR2 FRNRAP. The gene calls are TRBV12-5 and TRBJ2-1; 8 nucleotides match TRBD1. Material: whole blood, obtained in connection with sensitization to the hapten diphenylcyclopropenone (DPC). This clonotype was obtained from a young woman with alopecia areata. Some clones in this sample may be carry-over from other donors' samples. CDR3 residues: CASGLVIRGQVPRSYNEQFF. The DNA for the CDR3 is TGTGCTAGTGGTTTGGTAATTAGGGGACAGGTGCCCAGGTCCTACAATGAGCAGTTCTTC.